Below, 5 T cell receptor beta chains from the same sample are listed, as sequenced in a study of T cell responses to AZD1222 COVID-19 vaccine. Clones were sequenced by immunoSEQ multiplex PCR, and TCRdb holds only the in-frame ones, with some missing. The profile shows around 180,000 clones, 94% of them singletons. The sample here was peripheral blood, taken on day 0 of AZD1222 vaccination. The origin of the receptors is an adult in good health.

Written as DNA, the CDR3 is TGTGCCAGCAGCAAAGTCAGAATCTACGAGCAGTACTTC. It specifies CASSKVRIYEQYF. V is TRBV21-1 and J is TRBJ2-7; TRBD1 is the table's D call and was not checked against the DNA. TRBV21-1 has pseudogene status. The CDR3 is made up of 13 amino acids.

The rearrangement links TRBV15 to TRBJ1-6, with D hard to call. Deletions cut 0 bases from V and 5 bases from J, with 5 bases between. Germline lookup yields CDR1 LNHNV and CDR2 YYDKDF (reference sequence). The CDR3 contains 14 residues. DNA for the CDR3: TGTGCCACCAGCAGAGAGGCGGATAATTCACCCCTCCACTTT. This gives the protein CATSREADNSPLHF.

This clone was seen once. The chain joins TRBV29-1 to TRBJ2-2, with 12 positions matching TRBD2. The CDR3 consists of 14 residues. CDR1 SQVTM and CDR2 ANQGSEA come from the germline V gene. V was clipped by 6 bases and J by 13 bases; unmatched bases: 12. CDR3 coding DNA: TGCAGCGTAAAGGGACTAGCGGGCGTTCTGGGGCTGTTTTTT. It codes for CSVKGLAGVLGLFF.

The chain is built from TRBV27 and TRBJ2-7; 7 bases agree with TRBD1. Germline-derived CDR1 and CDR2 are MNHEY and SMNVEV (reference sequence). Losses at the gene ends were 8 bases for V and 2 bases for J; bases not matched to a gene: 12. The CDR3 totals 15 residues. The CDR3 DNA is TGTGCCAGCGGAAGAGTACAGGGGTTCACCTACGAGCAGTACTTC. Its translation is CASGRVQGFTYEQYF.

The chain uses TRBV28 and TRBJ1-5; the D is unclear. The V end lost 2 bases, the J end lost 5 bases, and 13 bases lay between the germline ends. This CDR3 spans 15 amino acids. Germline V gene lookup returns CDR1 MDHEN and CDR2 SYDVKM. CDR3 sequence (DNA): TGTGCCAGCAGTTTAGCGGGCAGGTACCATCAGCCCCAGCATTTT. Protein sequence: CASSLAGRYHQPQHF.